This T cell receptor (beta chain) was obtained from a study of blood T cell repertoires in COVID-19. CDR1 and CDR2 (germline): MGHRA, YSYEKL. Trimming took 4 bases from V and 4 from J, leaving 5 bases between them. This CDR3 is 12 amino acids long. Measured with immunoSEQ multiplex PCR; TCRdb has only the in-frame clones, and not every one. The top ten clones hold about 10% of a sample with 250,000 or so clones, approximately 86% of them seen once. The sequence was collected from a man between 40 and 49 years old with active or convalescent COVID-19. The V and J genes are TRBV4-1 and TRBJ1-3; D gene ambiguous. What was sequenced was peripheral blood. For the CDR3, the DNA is TGCGCCAGCAGCCCCGAGGGAAACACCATATATTTT. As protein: CASSPEGNTIYF.